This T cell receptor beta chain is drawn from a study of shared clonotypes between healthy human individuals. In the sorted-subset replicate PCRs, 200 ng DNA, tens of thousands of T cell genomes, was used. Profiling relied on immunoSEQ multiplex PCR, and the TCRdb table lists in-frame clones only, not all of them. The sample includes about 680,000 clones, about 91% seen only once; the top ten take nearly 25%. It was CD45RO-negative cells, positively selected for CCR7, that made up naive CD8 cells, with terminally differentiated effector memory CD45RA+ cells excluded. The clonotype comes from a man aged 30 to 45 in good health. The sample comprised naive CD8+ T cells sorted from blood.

DNA of the CDR3: TGTGCCAGCAGCTTTCGTGTCAATGAGCAGTTCTTC. Translated: CASSFRVNEQFF. The chain carries TRBV7-2 and TRBJ2-1; D not certain. Germline V gives CDR1 SGHTA, CDR2 FQGNSA. The V gene lost 3 bases and the J gene lost 6 bases, with 6 bases spanning the gap. The CDR3 runs to 12 residues. The full variable domain, in which reference TRBV7-2 and TRBJ2-1 provide the parts outside the CDR3, is GAGVSQSPSNKVTEKGKDVELRCDPISGHTALYWYRQSLGQGLEFLIYFQGNSAPDKSGLPSDRFSAERTGGSVSTLTIQRTQQEDSAVYLCASSFRVNEQFFGPGTRLTVL.